This T cell receptor (beta chain) was sequenced for a study of T cells in Graves' hyperthyroidism and ophthalmopathy. This clonotype was counted a few times. Amplified regions were TCR beta CDR3 sequences from RNA transcripts. With the HTBI primer set, the TCR CDR3 went through a first round of RT-PCR. TCRdb processed the multiplex PCR reads anew with MiXCR; each CDR3 protein has one entry. The table lists 300,000 to 350,000 distinct CDR3 sequences, over 11% of them singletons. Patients showing uncontrolled infection, other autoimmune disease, pregnancy or lactation were ineligible. For the diagnoses, clinical symptoms, serum thyroxine and TRAb, thyroid ultrasound and orbital computed tomography were used. It was 8 to 10 ml of fresh peripheral blood that supplied the PBMCs. Trimming removed 2 bases at V and 6 bases at J, with 14 bases between. Germline V CDR1 and CDR2: SEHNR, FQNEAQ (reference sequence). This CDR3 is 14 amino acids long.

The chain recombines TRBV7-9 with TRBJ2-7; tentative D call: TRBD2 (5 bases). This sequence was found in a woman in her 30s with Graves' hyperthyroidism. Sequenced material: blood. The CDR3 spells CASSLSVLDGEQYF. CDR3 coding DNA: TGTGCCAGCAGCTTATCTGTACTAGATGGCGAGCAGTACTTC.